These 11 T cell receptor beta chains came from one sample sequenced in a study of blood T cell repertoires in COVID-19. Method: immunoSEQ multiplex PCR; TCRdb's copy keeps in-frame clones and lacks some. The sample has 380,000 or so clones; approximately 88% are singletons. The sample taken for sequencing was PBMCs or T cells enriched from blood (not recorded which). These receptors all stem from a woman aged 35 to 49 with acute COVID-19.

This chain links TRBV7-8 with TRBJ1-2; TRBD1 might be the D (6 bases). Germline-derived CDR1 and CDR2 are SGHVS and FQNEAQ. The CDR3 is 14 residues long. Between the trimmed V and J ends, which lost 1 base and 4 bases, there was a span of 10 bases. The CDR3 nucleotides read TGTGCCAGCAGCTTAGGGCAGGGGCCCTATGGCTACACCTTC. Its translation: CASSLGQGPYGYTF. The variable domain in full, completed from reference TRBV7-8 and TRBJ1-2, reads GAGVSQSPRYKVAKRGQDVALRCDPISGHVSLFWYQQALGQGPEFLTYFQNEAQLDKSGLPSDRFFAERPEGSVSTLKIQRTQQEDSAVYLCASSLGQGPYGYTFGSGTRLTVV.

This clone has more than one count but fewer than ten. This chain uses TRBV4-1 with TRBJ2-7; 11 nucleotides align to TRBD1. With V trimmed by 3 bases and J by 3 bases, 4 bases remained unmatched. The CDR3 is made up of 15 amino acids. The germline V gene encodes CDR1 MGHRA and CDR2 YSYEKL. CDR3 in amino acids: CASSQPGQGVYEQYF. In DNA form, the CDR3 reads TGCGCCAGCAGCCAGCCGGGACAGGGGGTCTACGAGCAGTACTTC.

The CDR3 DNA follows: TGTGCCAGCAGTTTGTTAGGGGGCGATGGCTACACCTTC. This encodes CASSLLGGDGYTF. The J gene is TRBJ1-2, the V gene TRBV27; 7 nucleotides align to TRBD1. In germline, CDR1 is MNHEY, CDR2 SMNVEV (reference sequence). CDR3 length: 13 residues. V lost 3 bases to trimming and J lost 6 bases; unmatched junction nucleotides: 4.

This chain connects TRBV5-1 to TRBJ2-3, with 7 bases fitting TRBD2. The germline V gene has CDR1 SGHRS and CDR2 YFSETQ. The J segment lost 4 bases and the V segment lost 2 bases, leaving 4 bases of the junction unmatched. This CDR3 contains 14 residues. The CDR3 sequence is CASSLTSASDTQYF. As DNA, the CDR3 is TGCGCCAGCAGCTTAACTAGCGCGTCAGATACGCAGTATTTT.

The chain recombines TRBV6-5 with TRBJ1-6; unclear D gene. Germline values: CDR1 MNHEY, CDR2 SVGAGI. The CDR3 covers 16 residues. Trimming shortened V by 0 bases and J by 8 bases, and 14 bases separated the two germline ends. CDR3: CASSYSSGGRHSPLHF. The CDR3 coding sequence is TGTGCCAGCAGTTACTCGAGTGGAGGGAGGCATTCACCCCTCCACTTT.

This rearrangement joins TRBV5-1 to TRBJ2-5, with 8 bases lining up with TRBD2. The CDR3 consists of 15 residues. The J segment lost 7 bases and the V segment lost 0 bases, leaving 8 bases of the junction unmatched. From germline, CDR1 is SGHRS and CDR2 YFSETQ. CDR3 residues: CASSLERGGLGTQYF. CDR3 DNA: TGCGCCAGCAGCTTGGAACGGGGGGGCCTCGGGACCCAGTACTTC.

The V gene is TRBV3-1 (or the pseudogene TRBV3-2), the J gene TRBJ1-2; D perhaps matches TRBD1 (5 bases). The CDR3 runs to 16 residues. CDR1 is LGHDT, CDR2 YNNKEL, per germline (reference sequence). V was pared by 0 bases and J by 3 bases, with 14 bases between. The CDR3: CASSQELEEGYYGYTF. The CDR3 coding sequence is TGTGCCAGCAGCCAAGAATTGGAGGAGGGGTACTATGGCTACACCTTC.

This chain connects TRBV11-2 to TRBJ1-1; 8 nucleotides align to TRBD1. CDR3 length: 14 residues. The germline V gene has CDR1 SGHAT and CDR2 FQNNGV. V shed 1 base, J shed 7 bases, and the junction held 5 bases outside the gene matches. CDR3 in DNA: TGTGCCAGCAGCTTAGTCATACAGGGGGGTGAAGCTTTCTTT. This sequence encodes CASSLVIQGGEAFF.

This clone was seen just once. The rearrangement joins TRBV7-9 to TRBJ2-3; the D gene is possibly TRBD1 (6 bases). The V and J ends lost 5 bases and 0 bases respectively, with 15 bases between them. In germline, CDR1 is SEHNR, CDR2 FQNEAQ (reference sequence). The CDR3 runs 16 residues. CDR3 residues: CASSLSPGASTDTQYF. The CDR3 region has the DNA TGTGCCAGCAGCCTAAGCCCAGGGGCTAGCACAGATACGCAGTATTTT. Filled out from reference TRBV7-9 and TRBJ2-3, the complete variable domain reads DTGVSQNPRHKITKRGQNVTFRCDPISEHNRLYWYRQTLGQGPEFLTYFQNEAQLEKSRLLSDRFSAERPKGSFSTLEIQRTEQGDSAMYLCASSLSPGASTDTQYFGPGTRLTVL.

The V call is TRBV19, the J call TRBJ2-2; 7 bases are a match to TRBD2. Germline assignment: CDR1 LNHDA and CDR2 SQIVND (reference sequence). Germline trimming cut 3 bases from V and 1 base from J; bases unmatched to any gene: 5. The CDR3 runs to 16 residues. The CDR3 region is CASSMRTRGNTGELFF. For the CDR3, the DNA is TGTGCCAGTAGTATGAGGACTAGGGGGAACACCGGGGAGCTGTTTTTT.

V usage is TRBV24-1 and J usage is TRBJ2-7; 11 bases align to TRBD1. From germline, CDR1 is KGHDR and CDR2 SFDVKD. The ends lost 3 bases at V and 4 bases at J; junction bases unmatched: 10. The CDR3 sequence is 17 residues long. The CDR3 DNA follows: TGTGCCACCAGTGATCCCGGCGGCGGACAGGGGGCGTACGAGCAGTACTTC. Its translation: CATSDPGGGQGAYEQYF.